These 14 T cell receptor beta chains were sequenced from one sample in a study of shared clonotypes between healthy human individuals. The assay was immunoSEQ multiplex PCR, and TCRdb's table has in-frame clones only and misses some. The sample includes 500,000 to 700,000 clones, approximately 96% seen only once; the top ten take around 0.11%. CD45RO-negative, CCR7-selected cells formed the naive CD8 fraction, which excluded terminally differentiated effector memory CD45RA+ cells. Sequencing input: naive CD8+ T cells sorted from blood. Receptor source: a woman in her twenties or thirties in good health.

CDR3 region: CASSQSGDTGELFF. The DNA for the CDR3 is TGTGCCAGCAGTCAATCGGGGGACACCGGGGAGCTGTTTTTT. This chain uses TRBV28 with TRBJ2-2, with D perhaps matching TRBD2 (6 bases). Trimming took 5 bases from V and 3 from J, leaving 10 bases between them. CDR3 length: 14 residues. Germline assignment: CDR1 MDHEN and CDR2 SYDVKM.

The V gene is TRBV16, the J gene TRBJ1-1, with D uncertain. V lost 0 bases and J lost 4, with 0 bases in between. CDR3 length equals 11 residues. Germline V gene data show CDR1 as KGHSY and CDR2 as FQNENV. The CDR3 reads CASSQSTEAFF. The CDR3 DNA is TGTGCCAGCAGCCAATCCACTGAAGCTTTCTTT.

This clone has only one observation. The rearrangement uses TRBV9 and TRBJ2-7; TRBD2 matches 10 bases. The CDR3 consists of 15 residues. The germline gives CDR1 SGDLS, CDR2 YYNGEE. V shed 3 bases, J shed 0 bases, and the junction held 3 bases outside the gene matches. DNA of the CDR3: TGTGCCAGCAGCGCGGGACTAGCGAACTCCTACGAGCAGTACTTC. Translation: CASSAGLANSYEQYF.

The chain uses TRBV5-1 and TRBJ2-3; D unresolved. Per germline, CDR1 SGHRS and CDR2 YFSETQ. V was clipped by 0 bases and J by 4 bases, with 3 bases between them. The length of the CDR3 is 12 residues. CDR3 bases: TGCGCCAGCAGCTTGGACGCAGATACGCAGTATTTT. This sequence encodes CASSLDADTQYF.

The rearrangement links TRBV6-1 to TRBJ2-2; 10 bases are shared with TRBD2. Per germline, CDR1 MNHNS and CDR2 SASEGT. The CDR3 consists of 17 residues. V lost 1 base and J lost 5; bases outside the gene matches: 7. The CDR3 is CASSEGSLAGVTGELFF. The CDR3 DNA reads TGTGCCAGCAGTGAAGGTTCGCTAGCGGGAGTTACCGGGGAGCTGTTTTTT.

This chain links TRBV2 with TRBJ2-5; D is unclear. The CDR3 spans 15 residues. Trimming pared 0 bases from V and 4 bases from J, leaving 12 bases between. Germline assignment: CDR1 SNHLY and CDR2 FYNNEI. In DNA form, the CDR3 reads TGTGCCAGCAGTGAAGCGGAGAGTCTACGAGAGACCCAGTACTTC. Residues: CASSEAESLRETQYF.

The chain has TRBV7-6 and TRBJ2-1; D remains ambiguous. CDR1 SGHVS and CDR2 FNYEAQ come from the germline V gene. The CDR3 consists of 13 residues. Trimming cost V 2 bases and J 4 bases, with 6 bases left between them. The CDR3 sequence: CASSLLLYNEQFF. As DNA, the CDR3 is TGTGCCAGCAGCTTACTACTTTACAATGAGCAGTTCTTC.

The chain links TRBV9 to TRBJ2-7; either TRBD1 or TRBD2 may supply D (6 bases each). The CDR3 extends over 12 amino acids. Germline CDR1 SGDLS, CDR2 YYNGEE. V lost 0 bases and J 10 bases, leaving 11 bases between the germline ends. The DNA of the CDR3 is TGTGCCAGCAGCGTAGAGGAGGGGGTTCAGTACTTC. This encodes CASSVEEGVQYF.

This rearrangement joins TRBV28 to TRBJ2-7, with 9 bases identical to TRBD1. With 6 bases clipped from V and 4 bases from J, the junction kept 13 bases outside the gene matches. The CDR3 is made up of 16 amino acids. Per the germline V gene, CDR1 is MDHEN and CDR2 is SYDVKM. The CDR3 reads CASSPILGQGFYEQYF. CDR3 in DNA: TGTGCCAGCAGCCCAATCCTGGGACAGGGATTTTACGAGCAGTACTTC.

V is TRBV6-1 and J is TRBJ1-2; D ambiguous. This CDR3 comprises 14 residues. Germline CDR1 is MNHNS and CDR2 is SASEGT. V gave up 3 bases and J gave up 4 bases, with 12 bases separating them. This chain's CDR3 is CASSEAPRAYGYTF. The CDR3 DNA is TGTGCCAGCAGTGAGGCCCCAAGAGCCTATGGCTACACCTTC.

The V gene is TRBV11-2, the J gene TRBJ1-1; the D is unclear. The CDR3 totals 13 residues. CDR1 is SGHAT, CDR2 FQNNGV, per germline. Deletions cut 1 base from V and 6 bases from J, with 9 bases between. CDR3 loop: CASSLAGFAEAFF. DNA of the CDR3: TGTGCCAGCAGCTTAGCTGGATTTGCTGAAGCTTTCTTT.

The chain's CDR3 is CASSVGTGDYGYTF. The CDR3, as DNA: TGTGCCAGCAGCGTCGGGACAGGAGACTATGGCTACACCTTC. The chain uses TRBV9 and TRBJ1-2, with 8 bases lining up with TRBD1. V was clipped by 2 bases and J by 3 bases; unmatched bases: 3. This CDR3 contains 14 residues. The germline CDR1 and CDR2 sequences are SGDLS and YYNGEE.

As regards this clone: Other DNA sequences within the sample encode an identical CDR3. V is TRBV5-8 and J is TRBJ2-7; D is uncertain. The ends were cut back, 4 bases at V and 2 bases at J, with 7 bases in the middle. In germline, CDR1 is SGHTS, CDR2 YDEGEE. This CDR3 comprises 12 residues. The CDR3 region is CASSLVTYEQYF. For the CDR3, the DNA is TGTGCCAGCAGCCTAGTCACCTACGAGCAGTACTTC.

This clone was detected once. In DNA form, the CDR3 reads TGTGCCAGCAGCACCGACCGGGAAAGCTCCTACAATGAGCAGTTCTTC. Its protein product is CASSTDRESSYNEQFF. The chain recombines TRBV28 with TRBJ2-1; weak D call: TRBD2 (5 bases). The CDR3 loop spans 16 amino acids. Between the trimmed V and J ends, which lost 6 bases and 0 bases, there was a span of 15 bases. CDR1 is MDHEN, CDR2 SYDVKM, per germline.